This T cell receptor beta chain was sequenced during a study of T-cell reconstitution after alpha-beta-depleted transplantation in children. CDR3 size: 15 residues. Germline CDR1 reads DFQATT; CDR2 reads SNEGSKA (reference sequence). The V segment lost 4 bases and the J segment 3 bases; nucleotides outside the gene matches: 7. This clonotype was picked up many times. Unique molecular identifiers featured in how the TCRbeta library was prepared. TCRdb analysed the PCR reads with MiXCR anew, one entry per CDR3 protein. The profile shows approximately 250,000 distinct CDR3 sequences, about 26% of them singletons.

The starting material was PBMCs, obtained before TCRalphabeta/CD19-depleted stem cell transplant. This chain joins TRBV20-1 and TRBJ2-1; 9 bases are shared with TRBD2. The receptor was derived from a girl aged 2 to 10 with Fanconi anemia, due to receive a stem cell transplant. The CDR3 DNA reads TGCAGTGCTAACGTTGCGGGAGGGCGCTACAATGAGCAGTTCTTC. Its protein is CSANVAGGRYNEQFF.